This is a list of T cell receptor beta chains from one sample in a study of OX40 agonist ivuxolimab in advanced cancers. The data were produced by immunoSEQ multiplex PCR, yet TCRdb's version contains in-frame clones alone and is incomplete. The sample has about 66,000 clones, about 81% seen once; the top ten hold over 4%. Specimen: CD4+ or CD8+ T cells sorted from blood, collected in a trial of the OX40 agonist ivuxolimab. These receptors were collected from an adult with an advanced solid tumor such as melanoma, head and neck, liver or kidney cancer. Both conserved end residues are part of each CDR3. A D gene is named only where the DNA matches it firmly. Rows may omit the clone size; those that give it use once, few, many or a size class.

>TRBV5-4|NA|NA|TRBJ1-1
CASSLGGDDTEAFF
TGTGCCAGCAGCTTGGGCGGCGACGACACTGAAGCTTTCTTT
>TRBV9|NA|NA|TRBJ1-3
CASSVDGGSSGNTIYF
TGTGCCAGCAGCGTAGACGGGGGCTCGTCTGGAAACACCATATATTTT
>TRBV6-4|TRBD2|few|TRBJ2-6
CASSERGGSGANVLTF
TGTGCCAGCAGTGAGCGGGGGGGCTCTGGGGCCAACGTCCTGACTTTC
>TRBV5-1|TRBD2|NA|TRBJ2-1
CASHLTSGTLNEQFF
TGCGCCAGCCACCTGACTAGCGGGACTTTGAATGAGCAGTTCTTC
>TRBV4-3|TRBD1|NA|TRBJ1-1
CASSQGPGGNTEAFF
TGCGCCAGCAGCCAAGGCCCAGGGGGCAACACTGAAGCTTTCTTT
>TRBV7-2|NA|NA|TRBJ2-1
CASSSFLAENYNEQFF
TGTGCCAGCAGCTCCTTCTTAGCGGAGAACTACAATGAGCAGTTCTTC
>TRBV27|NA|NA|TRBJ2-2
CASSLYPPTGFTGELFF
TGTGCCAGCAGTTTGTATCCCCCCACAGGGTTCACCGGGGAGCTGTTTTTT
>TRBV5-1|NA|NA|TRBJ1-1
CASSLGPNTEAFF
TGCGCCAGCAGCTTGGGGCCTAACACTGAAGCTTTCTTT
>TRBV6-1|TRBD1|NA|TRBJ1-5
CASCLGDRGQPQHF
TGTGCCAGCTGCTTGGGGGACAGAGGGCAGCCCCAGCATTTT
>TRBV6-5|NA|NA|TRBJ2-7
CASRRGSYEQYF
TGTGCCAGCAGAAGGGGGTCCTACGAGCAGTACTTC
>TRBV11-2|NA|NA|TRBJ2-5
CASRKRAEVTSSLETQYF
TGTGCCAGCAGAAAGCGGGCCGAGGTTACTTCAAGTTTGGAGACCCAGTACTTC
>TRBV19|TRBD2|once|TRBJ2-3
CASSRDYTGGTDTQYF
TGTGCCAGTAGTAGGGACTATACGGGTGGCACAGATACGCAGTATTTT
>TRBV19|NA|NA|TRBJ2-1
CASSPRTLPYNEQFF
TGTGCCAGTAGTCCCAGGACTCTCCCCTACAATGAGCAGTTCTTC
>TRBV7-2|TRBD1|NA|TRBJ1-4
CASSEQGMTNEKLFF
TGTGCCAGCAGCGAACAGGGGATGACTAATGAAAAACTGTTTTTT
>TRBV5-1|NA|once|TRBJ1-2
CASSLEGGSYGYTF
TGCGCCAGCAGCTTGGAGGGGGGGAGCTATGGCTACACCTTC
>TRBV19|NA|NA|TRBJ1-2
CATTMTAYNYGYTF
TGTGCCACTACCATGACAGCCTATAACTATGGCTACACCTTC
>TRBV7-2|NA|NA|TRBJ2-2
CASSLGAGGELFF
TGTGCCAGCAGTTTAGGCGCTGGCGGGGAGCTGTTTTTT
>TRBV7-8|NA|NA|TRBJ2-3
CASTIGGALLTDTQYF
TGTGCCAGCACCATTGGGGGGGCCTTACTCACAGATACGCAGTATTTT
>TRBV29-1|TRBD2|NA|TRBJ2-1
CSVEGGDYQNSYNEQFF
TGCAGCGTTGAGGGGGGGGACTACCAGAACTCCTACAATGAGCAGTTCTTC
>TRBV5-1|TRBD1|medium-sized|TRBJ1-3
CASSLRQGLDTIYF
TGCGCCAGCAGCTTGAGACAGGGCCTGGACACCATATATTTT
>TRBV27|NA|NA|TRBJ2-2
CASSRVGGLNTGELFF
TGTGCCAGCAGCAGGGTAGGAGGACTAAACACCGGGGAGCTGTTTTTT
>TRBV4-1|TRBD1|NA|TRBJ2-7
CASSLTPGQLYEQYF
TGCGCCAGCAGCCTTACCCCGGGACAGCTATACGAGCAGTACTTC
>TRBV19|NA|few|TRBJ1-5
CASSIEGGGGNQPQHF
TGTGCCAGTAGTATAGAGGGTGGGGGAGGCAATCAGCCCCAGCATTTT
>TRBV28|TRBD2|NA|TRBJ2-1
CASSTPGGRARNEQFF
TGTGCCAGCAGTACCCCGGGTGGGAGGGCCCGTAATGAGCAGTTCTTC